This TCR beta chain was found in a study of the immune and genomic landscape of osteosarcoma. Study-wide context: Patients were around 60% male; around 80% had localized disease. General study results and limits: Productive clonality stayed low overall, though C3 exceeded C1. No matched normal tissue; external skin and blood data served as benchmarks. A handful of cases had one hyperexpanded dominant clone and under 100 clonotypes.

CDR1 and CDR2 from the germline V gene are SGDLS and YYNGEE. The trim removed 3 bases at V and 10 bases at J, leaving 7 bases unmatched. The CDR3 extends over 14 amino acids. This clone was observed a handful of times. What it binds is unknown. Generated by immunoSEQ multiplex PCR, the TCRdb table keeps only in-frame clones and is missing some. The sample consists of roughly 1,500 clones, about 59% of them appearing once. The sequencing input was primary tumor tissue from the T10 vertebra. This sequence originates from a man aged 18 to 29 with osteosarcoma. The V and J genes are TRBV9 and TRBJ1-6; 7 bases line up with TRBD1. The CDR3 bases are TGTGCCAGCAGCGAGGGGACAGTAGCCTCACCCCTCCACTTT. This codes for CASSEGTVASPLHF.